This is a list of T cell receptor beta chains from one sample in a study of shared clonotypes between healthy human individuals. Only in-frame clones appear in the TCRdb table, and some are missing; sequencing was by immunoSEQ multiplex PCR. The sample contains around 2,000,000 clones, approximately 95% of which appear only once. Sequencing input: naive CD8+ T cells sorted from blood. These TCRs come from a young man in good health. CDR3s include the opening cysteine and the closing phenylalanine or tryptophan. The order of the fields is V gene, CDR3 length, clone size, J gene, D gene, CDR3 DNA, CDR3 protein. The D gene is left open where the match is weak. Some rows mark clone size as missing; the rest say once, few, many or name a class of expanded clone.

V: TRBV6-6
length: 15
size: -
J: TRBJ1-4
D: TRBD1
DNA: TGTGCCAGCAGTTACGGGACAGGGTATAATGAAAAACTGTTTTTT
CDR3: CASSYGTGYNEKLFF

V: TRBV6-5
length: 13
size: -
J: TRBJ2-7
D: -
DNA: TGTGCCAGCAGTTACGGGCTACAATACGAGCAGTACTTC
CDR3: CASSYGLQYEQYF

V: TRBV4-3
length: 16
size: -
J: TRBJ2-6
D: -
DNA: TGCGCCAGCAGCCAAGACGCAGGGGCTGGGGCCAACGTCCTGACTTTC
CDR3: CASSQDAGAGANVLTF

V: TRBV5-1
length: 14
size: -
J: TRBJ2-7
D: TRBD1
DNA: TGCGCCAGCAGGAGGGACAGGAGCTCCTACGAGCAGTACTTC
CDR3: CASRRDRSSYEQYF

V: TRBV29-1
length: 15
size: -
J: TRBJ2-3
D: TRBD2
DNA: TGCAGCGCTGACGCGGGGGGGCAGGGCACAGATACGCAGTATTTT
CDR3: CSADAGGQGTDTQYF

V: TRBV6-5
length: 15
size: -
J: TRBJ1-1
D: -
DNA: TGTGCCAGCAGTTACTCAAGGGTACTGAACACTGAAGCTTTCTTT
CDR3: CASSYSRVLNTEAFF

V: TRBV10-1
length: 16
size: -
J: TRBJ2-2
D: TRBD2
DNA: TGCGCCAGTGGGACTAGCGGGTCCTTGAACACCGGGGAGCTGTTTTTT
CDR3: CASGTSGSLNTGELFF

V: TRBV20-1
length: 11
size: -
J: TRBJ1-3
D: -
DNA: TGCAGTGCTAAAAATGGAAACACCATATATTTT
CDR3: CSAKNGNTIYF

V: TRBV7-9
length: 14
size: -
J: TRBJ2-1
D: -
DNA: TGTGCCAGCAGCTTTAGCGGAAAGACGAATGAGCAGTTCTTC
CDR3: CASSFSGKTNEQFF

V: TRBV6-6
length: 14
size: -
J: TRBJ1-3
D: -
DNA: TGTGCCAGCAGTTACGCAGAATCTGGAAACACCATATATTTT
CDR3: CASSYAESGNTIYF

V: TRBV11-2
length: 16
size: -
J: TRBJ2-2
D: TRBD2
DNA: TGTGCCAGCAGCTTAGCGGCTAGCGGGACCACCGGGGAGCTGTTTTTT
CDR3: CASSLAASGTTGELFF

V: TRBV10-3
length: 13
size: -
J: TRBJ1-5
D: -
DNA: TGTGCCATCAGTGCAACAGGGAGTGAGCCCCAGCATTTT
CDR3: CAISATGSEPQHF

V: TRBV19
length: 16
size: few
J: TRBJ1-1
D: -
DNA: TGTGCCAGTAGTCCGAGACAGGAACTAATGAACACTGAAGCTTTCTTT
CDR3: CASSPRQELMNTEAFF

V: TRBV14
length: 14
size: -
J: TRBJ2-1
D: -
DNA: TGTGCCAGCAGCCAAGATCGGGATCGCCATGAGCAGTTCTTC
CDR3: CASSQDRDRHEQFF

V: TRBV6-5
length: 16
size: once
J: TRBJ1-1
D: -
DNA: TGTGCCAGCAGTTACTCGGGGGGCCGGTTGGACACTGAAGCTTTCTTT
CDR3: CASSYSGGRLDTEAFF

V: TRBV14
length: 12
size: once
J: TRBJ2-7
D: -
DNA: TGTGCCAGCAGCTGGACTGGCTACGAGCAGTACTTC
CDR3: CASSWTGYEQYF

V: TRBV25-1
length: 16
size: -
J: TRBJ2-2
D: -
DNA: TGTGCCAGCAGTGAATATGATGGGGCGGCCACCGGGGAGCTGTTTTTT
CDR3: CASSEYDGAATGELFF

V: TRBV16
length: 14
size: -
J: TRBJ1-2
D: TRBD1
DNA: TGTGCCAGCAGCCAATCAGGGACAGAATATGGCTACACCTTC
CDR3: CASSQSGTEYGYTF

V: TRBV9
length: 16
size: -
J: TRBJ2-1
D: -
DNA: TGTGCCAGCAGCGCCTCGACCGGTAGCTCCTACAATGAGCAGTTCTTC
CDR3: CASSASTGSSYNEQFF